This paragraph reports one T cell receptor beta chain. The antigen this receptor binds is unknown. No base quality information exists; no much larger clone differs at one position. The data originate from a study of response to subunit inactivated influenza vaccine (dated 2018 in TCRdb). In terms of the full investigation: The study used deep quantitative T cell receptor repertoire profiling to track responses to a trivalent subunit inactivated influenza vaccine. Study-wide findings and limitations: The authors proposed that each seasonal influenza vaccination may bring in only a limited number of new T cells.

The CDR1 and CDR2 encoded by the germline V gene are SGHRS and YFSETQ. V is reduced by 0 bases and J by 4 bases, leaving a spacing of 17 bases between them. The CDR3 has 17 amino acids, counting the end cysteine and phenylalanine. CDR3 DNA is the only sequence kept; it has 51 bases, read in frame from the first base. To prepare the library, RT-PCR was applied. Sequencing instrument: Illumina HiSeq 2500. Clones were called with MiXCR by TCRdb after fastp trimmed the public reads at Q25, and only in-frame beta chains were retained. Every CDR3 protein is listed once, alongside the most common genes and DNA of its rows. A total of 500,000 or so distinct CDR3 sequences appear in this sample, approximately 15% of them only once. Jointly, the top ten make up less than 4% of the sample.

Sample: CD4+ T cells sorted from PBMCs, taken roughly 24 months after vaccination. The TCR originated in a man between 50 and 69 years old who received an inactivated influenza vaccine. Donor details come from another sample of the same person, matched by shared clones. The rearranged chain carries TRBV5-1 and TRBJ2-1, with the D assignment possibly TRBD1 or TRBD2, given 6 matching bases for each. The CDR3 sequence is CASSLAGLRDTYNEQFF. The DNA sequence follows: TGCGCCAGCAGCTTGGCGGGACTCCGGGACACTTACAATGAGCAGTTCTTC. Beyond the CDR3, the reference TRBV5-1 and TRBJ2-1 genes provide the residues; the full variable domain reads: KAGVTQTPRYLIKTRGQQVTLSCSPISGHRSVSWYQQTPGQGLQFLFEYFSETQRNKGNFPGRFSGRQFSNSRSEMNVSTLELGDSALYLCASSLAGLRDTYNEQFFGPGTRLTVL.